Below are 23 T cell receptor beta chains sequenced from a single sample in a study of cytomegalovirus exposure and HLA in healthy donors. Data came from immunoSEQ multiplex PCR; TCRdb stores just in-frame clones and leaves some out. This sample yields 200,000 or so clones, of which 80% to 90% are seen a single time; over 2.5% belongs to the top ten. Specimen: PBMCs. All receptors derive from a woman between 18 and 29 years old in good health and CMV-seronegative.

The chain employs TRBV5-6 and TRBJ2-1, with TRBD1 as a possible D gene (6 bases). CDR3 length: 13 amino acids. Looked up from germline, CDR1 is SGHDT and CDR2 is YYEEEE. V was cut by 4 bases and J by 4 bases, with 9 bases left in between. In nucleotides, the CDR3 is TGTGCCAGCAGCCCAGGGGCTTACAATGAGCAGTTCTTC. Its protein is CASSPGAYNEQFF.

V and J are TRBV6-4 and TRBJ2-1, with TRBD1 identical over 10 bases. Germline loops: CDR1 MRHNA, CDR2 SNTAGT. Trimming took 6 bases from V and 8 from J; bases not matched to a gene: 7. The CDR3 extends over 14 amino acids. CDR3 DNA: TGTGCCAGCAGCGGGACGACAGGGGGCCATGAGCAGTTCTTC. Encoded protein: CASSGTTGGHEQFF.

The V gene is TRBV9, the J gene TRBJ2-2, with 7 bases identical to TRBD2. Trimming at V came to 3 bases and at J to 3 bases, leaving 8 bases not matched to a gene. Germline V gene lookup returns CDR1 SGDLS and CDR2 YYNGEE. CDR3 length equals 16 residues. The CDR3, as DNA: TGTGCCAGCAGCGCCATGACTAGCCGATACACCGGGGAGCTGTTTTTT. This translates into CASSAMTSRYTGELFF. Together with reference TRBV9 and TRBJ2-2, the CDR3 gives the full variable domain: DSGVTQTPKHLITATGQRVTLRCSPRSGDLSVYWYQQSLDQGLQFLIQYYNGEERAKGNILERFSAQQFPDLHSELNLSSLELGDSALYFCASSAMTSRYTGELFFGEGSRLTVL.

CDR3 in amino acids: CASSPPPGQRNTIYF. The CDR3 DNA reads as TGTGCCAGCAGCCCCCCCCCGGGACAGAGAAACACCATATATTTT. The rearrangement uses TRBV9 and TRBJ1-3; 7 bases are a match to TRBD1. J was trimmed by 5 bases and V by 4 bases; bases with no gene match: 9. The CDR3 is 15 residues long. Germline V gives CDR1 SGDLS, CDR2 YYNGEE.

The chain carries TRBV7-8 and TRBJ2-7; 7 nucleotides align to TRBD1. The CDR3 runs 16 residues. Trimming at V came to 5 bases and at J to 3 bases, leaving 13 bases not matched to a gene. Germline V gene lookup returns CDR1 SGHVS and CDR2 FQNEAQ. The DNA of the CDR3 is TGTGCCAGCAGCCCACCCCACAGGGGATCTTACTACGAGCAGTACTTC. Protein product: CASSPPHRGSYYEQYF.

CDR3: CASSTHLGFTGELFF. CDR3 DNA: TGTGCCAGCAGCACGCACCTAGGATTTACCGGGGAGCTGTTTTTT. The genes are TRBV11-2 and TRBJ2-2; no firm D call. With 5 bases removed from V and 5 bases from J, the gap between germline ends came to 15 bases. This CDR3 has 15 amino acids. Germline CDR1 reads SGHAT; CDR2 reads FQNNGV.

V usage is TRBV29-1 and J usage is TRBJ2-3; TRBD1 matches at 7 bases. This CDR3 has 16 amino acids. Germline CDR1 reads SQVTM; CDR2 reads ANQGSEA. Trimming removed 6 bases from V and 2 bases from J; junction bases left unmatched: 14. The CDR3 DNA sequence: TGCAGCGTCTCCGGTAACAGGGGTGCCGTCACAGATACGCAGTATTTT. As protein: CSVSGNRGAVTDTQYF.

In DNA, the CDR3 is TGCAGCGTTCTGCGAGCAGCGGGTGGAAGCACAGATACGCAGTATTTT. Its protein product is CSVLRAAGGSTDTQYF. The chain uses TRBV29-1 and TRBJ2-3; possible D gene TRBD2, 6 bases. The CDR3 sequence is 16 residues long. Per the germline V gene, CDR1 is SQVTM and CDR2 is ANQGSEA. V lost 5 bases, J lost 0 bases, and 18 bases lay in between.

The chain is built from TRBV4-1 and TRBJ1-5; TRBD1 is a possible D gene (5 bases). The CDR3 has 14 residues. Germline V gene data show CDR1 as MGHRA and CDR2 as YSYEKL. V gave up 1 base and J gave up 4 bases, with 8 bases separating them. The CDR3 DNA reads TGCGCCAGCAGCCAAGGACAGCTAAATCAGCCCCAGCATTTT. It specifies CASSQGQLNQPQHF.

The V and J genes are TRBV27 and TRBJ2-7, with D possibly being TRBD2 (6 bases). Per the germline V gene, CDR1 is MNHEY and CDR2 is SMNVEV (reference sequence). This CDR3 has 14 residues. Between the trimmed V and J ends, which lost 2 bases and 3 bases, there was a span of 11 bases. CDR3 region: CASSLRRDFYEQYF. The CDR3 nucleotides are TGTGCCAGCAGTTTAAGGCGGGATTTCTACGAGCAGTACTTC.

The chain joins TRBV5-1 to TRBJ2-3; D ambiguous. Per germline, CDR1 SGHRS and CDR2 YFSETQ. The germline V and J ends were trimmed by 0 bases and 0 bases, with 11 bases remaining between them. The CDR3 is made up of 16 amino acids. CDR3 loop: CASSLAFTYSTDTQYF. The CDR3 nucleotides read TGCGCCAGCAGCTTGGCATTCACATATAGCACAGATACGCAGTATTTT.

The rearrangement links TRBV2 to TRBJ2-2, with 13 positions matching TRBD2. The V gene end was trimmed by 5 bases and the J gene end by 2 bases; junction bases not matched to a gene: 2. The CDR3 is 16 residues long. CDR1 is SNHLY and CDR2 is FYNNEI in the germline V gene. CDR3 nucleotides: TGTGCCAGCAGTTTGGGACTAGCGGGAAACACCGGGGAGCTGTTTTTT. This sequence encodes CASSLGLAGNTGELFF.

The CDR3 loop is CASSETSHEQFF. The CDR3 nucleotides read TGTGCCAGCAGCGAGACTAGCCATGAGCAGTTCTTC. This rearrangement joins TRBV5-4 to TRBJ2-1; 7 bases agree with TRBD2. CDR1 SGHNT and CDR2 YYREEE come from the germline V gene (reference sequence). The trim removed 4 bases at V and 8 bases at J, leaving 3 bases unmatched. The CDR3 totals 12 residues.

V is TRBV7-3 and J is TRBJ2-3, with D uncertain. Trimming removed 2 bases from V and 1 base from J, with 7 bases in between. This CDR3 contains 14 residues. Germline CDR1 is SGHTA and CDR2 is FQGTGA. Here the CDR3 DNA reads TGTGCCAGCAGCTTAGCAGGCCGCACAGATACGCAGTATTTT. Residues: CASSLAGRTDTQYF.

V and J are TRBV28 and TRBJ2-7; 11 bases map to TRBD2. The CDR3 has 15 residues. V dropped 6 bases and J dropped 5; count of bases not matched to a gene: 9. CDR1 is MDHEN, CDR2 SYDVKM, per germline. CDR3 sequence reads: CASSRLGTSGHEQYF. The CDR3 region has the DNA TGTGCCAGCAGCCGGTTGGGGACTAGCGGACACGAGCAGTACTTC.

V and J are TRBV28 and TRBJ1-2, with D uncertain. The CDR3 is 12 amino acids. Germline loops: CDR1 MDHEN, CDR2 SYDVKM. Trimming stripped 6 bases from V and 8 bases from J, with 13 bases between. The CDR3 here is CASSLRVGGYTF. CDR3 in DNA: TGTGCCAGCAGCCTCCGGGTCGGCGGCTACACCTTC.

The chain employs TRBV28 and TRBJ1-5, with 7 bases identical to TRBD1. Germline V CDR1 and CDR2: MDHEN, SYDVKM. The CDR3 runs 17 residues. With 6 bases clipped from V and 7 bases from J, the junction kept 18 bases outside the gene matches. CDR3 residues: CASRPRRPDRLRQPQHF. The CDR3, as DNA: TGTGCCAGCAGACCCCGTCGTCCGGACAGGCTACGACAGCCCCAGCATTTT.

J is TRBJ1-1 and V is TRBV5-4; D call uncertain. Trimming cost V 1 base and J 1 base, with 8 bases left between them. Germline V CDR1 and CDR2: SGHNT, YYREEE (reference sequence). This CDR3 has 14 amino acids. The CDR3 DNA is TGTGCCAGCAGCTTGTCATACGGGAACACTGAAGCTTTCTTT. It translates to CASSLSYGNTEAFF.

This clone was observed a single time. V usage is TRBV7-9 and J usage is TRBJ2-3, with D possibly being TRBD2 (6 bases). The CDR3 length is 18 residues. Trimming stripped 1 base from V and 2 bases from J, with 19 bases between. Germline lookup yields CDR1 SEHNR and CDR2 FQNEAQ (reference sequence). The CDR3 DNA follows: TGTGCCAGCAGCTTAGTTGGTCTCGGGCTAGCGTACACAGATACGCAGTATTTT. Residues: CASSLVGLGLAYTDTQYF.

Here the CDR3 DNA reads TGTGCCAGCAGTTACTCGGGGACTAGCGCTAACAATGAGCAGTTCTTC. Translation: CASSYSGTSANNEQFF. The chain has TRBV6-5 and TRBJ2-1; 10 nucleotides line up with TRBD2. CDR3 size: 16 residues. The trim removed 0 bases at V and 5 bases at J, leaving 4 bases unmatched. Germline CDR1 is MNHEY and CDR2 is SVGAGI.

V and J are TRBV5-1 and TRBJ2-7, with TRBD1 matching over 10 bases. The length of the CDR3 is 14 residues. Germline CDR1 is SGHRS and CDR2 is YFSETQ. The ends lost 5 bases at V and 3 bases at J; junction bases unmatched: 5. CDR3 residues: CASRSRDRGYEQYF. For the CDR3, the DNA is TGCGCCAGCAGAAGCCGGGACAGGGGCTACGAGCAGTACTTC.

This chain joins TRBV5-1 and TRBJ2-3, with 12 bases matching TRBD2. The CDR3 is 16 amino acids. V was clipped by 5 bases and J by 2 bases; unmatched bases: 6. Germline values: CDR1 SGHRS, CDR2 YFSETQ. CDR3 DNA sequence: TGCGCCAGCAGGCCGGGACTAGCGGGTCTCACAGATACGCAGTATTTT. Residues: CASRPGLAGLTDTQYF. Full variable domain (missing parts from reference TRBV5-1 and TRBJ2-3): KAGVTQTPRYLIKTRGQQVTLSCSPISGHRSVSWYQQTPGQGLQFLFEYFSETQRNKGNFPGRFSGRQFSNSRSEMNVSTLELGDSALYLCASRPGLAGLTDTQYFGPGTRLTVL.

The chain recombines TRBV7-2 with TRBJ2-5, with 15 bases matching TRBD2. CDR1 and CDR2 (germline): SGHTA, FQGNSA. This CDR3 region has 16 residues. V dropped 5 bases and J dropped 2; count of bases not matched to a gene: 3. The CDR3 DNA follows: TGTGCCAGCAGCCAAGGGACTAGCGGGAGGCAAGAGACCCAGTACTTC. Its protein product is CASSQGTSGRQETQYF.